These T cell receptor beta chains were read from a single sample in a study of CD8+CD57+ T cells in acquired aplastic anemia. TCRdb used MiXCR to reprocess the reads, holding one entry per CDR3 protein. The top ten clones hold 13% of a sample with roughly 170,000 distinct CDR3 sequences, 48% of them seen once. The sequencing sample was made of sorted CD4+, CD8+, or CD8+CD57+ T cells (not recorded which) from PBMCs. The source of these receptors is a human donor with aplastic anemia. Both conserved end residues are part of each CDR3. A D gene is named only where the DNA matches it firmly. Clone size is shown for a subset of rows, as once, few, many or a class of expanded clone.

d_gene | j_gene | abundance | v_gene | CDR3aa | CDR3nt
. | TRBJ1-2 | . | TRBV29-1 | CSVPGRDAKGIYGYTF | TGCAGCGTTCCTGGACGGGACGCGAAGGGTATATATGGCTACACCTTC
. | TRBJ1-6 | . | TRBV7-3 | CASSLGGLGSPLHF | TGTGCCAGCAGCTTGGGGGGGCTGGGTTCACCCCTCCACTTT
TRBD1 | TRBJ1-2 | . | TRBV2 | CASSGQGVYGYTF | TGTGCCAGCAGCGGACAGGGGGTCTATGGCTACACCTTC
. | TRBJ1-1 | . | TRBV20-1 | CRAAAPNTEAFF | TGCAGGGCAGCAGCACCGAACACTGAAGCTTTCTTT
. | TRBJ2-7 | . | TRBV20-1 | CSASSQPYEQYF | TGCAGTGCTAGCAGCCAGCCCTACGAGCAGTACTTC
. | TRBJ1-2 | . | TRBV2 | CASSEPGTNYGYTF | TGTGCCAGCAGTGAGCCAGGGACGAATTATGGCTACACCTTC
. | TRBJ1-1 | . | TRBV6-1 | CASRGGSRNTEAFF | TGTGCCAGCAGAGGAGGCAGCCGAAACACTGAAGCTTTCTTT
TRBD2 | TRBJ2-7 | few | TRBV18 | CASSQRGVLNEQYF | TGTGCCAGCTCACAGCGGGGGGTCTTGAACGAGCAGTACTTC
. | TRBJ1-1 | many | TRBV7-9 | CASHPGLLTRAFF | TGTGCCAGCCATCCGGGCCTACTTACGAGGGCTTTCTTT
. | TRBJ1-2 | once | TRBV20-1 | CSARDLNDFPGYTF | TGCAGTGCTAGAGATTTGAACGATTTCCCTGGCTACACCTTC
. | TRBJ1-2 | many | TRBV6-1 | CASSPPPILHGYTF | TGTGCCAGCAGTCCTCCCCCTATCCTCCATGGCTACACCTTC
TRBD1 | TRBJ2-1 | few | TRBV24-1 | CATSDRGSGQDNEQFF | TGTGCCACCAGTGACCGAGGTTCGGGACAGGACAATGAGCAGTTCTTC
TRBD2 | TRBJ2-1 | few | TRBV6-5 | CASSFLAGGRDEQFF | TGTGCCAGCAGTTTCCTAGCGGGGGGGCGCGATGAGCAGTTCTTC
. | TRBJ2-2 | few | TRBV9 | CASSVGGAARPGELFF | TGTGCCAGCAGCGTAGGGGGGGCAGCCCGGCCCGGGGAGCTGTTTTTT
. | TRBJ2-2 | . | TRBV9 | CASSADPGELFF | TGTGCCAGCAGCGCTGACCCCGGGGAGCTGTTTTTT
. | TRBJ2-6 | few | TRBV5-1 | CASSPTVSGVNVLTF | TGCGCCAGCAGCCCGACAGTCTCTGGGGTCAACGTCCTGACTTTC
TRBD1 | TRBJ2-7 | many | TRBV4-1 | CASSQEGQGTYEQYF | TGCGCCAGCAGCCAAGAGGGACAGGGAACCTACGAGCAGTACTTC
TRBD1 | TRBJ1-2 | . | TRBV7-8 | CASSFQGDGYTF | TGTGCCAGCAGCTTTCAGGGGGACGGCTACACCTTC
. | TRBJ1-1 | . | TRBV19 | CASSMGWTYGTEAFF | TGTGCCAGTAGTATGGGGTGGACCTACGGCACTGAAGCTTTCTTT
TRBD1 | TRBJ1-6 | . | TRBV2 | CASSRTGVNNSPLHF | TGTGCCAGCAGCCGGACAGGGGTGAATAATTCACCCCTCCACTTT
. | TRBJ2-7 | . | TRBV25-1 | CASTPEVSYEQYF | TGTGCCAGCACTCCGGAGGTGTCCTACGAGCAGTACTTC
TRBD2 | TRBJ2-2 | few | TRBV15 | CATSRKREVNTGELFF | TGTGCCACCAGCAGAAAACGGGAGGTGAACACCGGGGAGCTGTTTTTT
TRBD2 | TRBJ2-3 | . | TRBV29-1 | CSLEGLAVVDTQYF | TGCAGCTTGGAAGGACTAGCAGTTGTAGATACGCAGTATTTT
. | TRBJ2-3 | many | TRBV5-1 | CASSLGSGDTQYF | TGCGCCAGCAGCTTGGGATCCGGTGATACGCAGTATTTT
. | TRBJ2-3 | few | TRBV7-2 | CASTGDTQYF | TGTGCCAGCACCGGAGATACGCAGTATTTT
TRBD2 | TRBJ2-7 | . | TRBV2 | CASSAGRSYEQYF | TGTGCCAGCAGTGCCGGGAGGAGCTACGAGCAGTACTTC
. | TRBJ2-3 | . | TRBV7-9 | CASSLAVDTQYF | TGTGCCAGCAGCTTAGCCGTAGATACGCAGTATTTT
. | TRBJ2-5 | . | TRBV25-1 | CASSVGLETQYF | TGTGCCAGCAGTGTGGGGCTAGAGACCCAGTACTTC
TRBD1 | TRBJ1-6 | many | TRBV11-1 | CASSFPGQGVSPLHF | TGTGCCAGCAGCTTCCCGGGACAGGGAGTTTCACCCCTCCACTTT
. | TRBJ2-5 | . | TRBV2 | CASSEFNSNQPQYF | TGTGCCAGCAGTGAGTTTAATAGCAATCAGCCCCAGTACTTC
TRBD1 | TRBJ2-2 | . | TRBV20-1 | CSARDRGQGTGELFF | TGCAGTGCTAGAGATAGGGGACAGGGAACCGGGGAGCTGTTTTTT
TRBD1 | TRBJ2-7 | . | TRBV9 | CASSVAGQGYEQYF | TGTGCCAGCAGCGTGGCCGGACAGGGATACGAGCAGTACTTC
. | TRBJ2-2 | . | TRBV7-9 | CASSGRENTGELFF | TGTGCCAGCAGTGGCAGGGAGAACACCGGGGAGCTGTTTTTT
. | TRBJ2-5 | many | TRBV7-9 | CASSQGLAQETQYF | TGTGCCAGCAGCCAGGGACTCGCCCAAGAGACCCAGTACTTC
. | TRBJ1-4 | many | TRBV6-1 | CASSELQGRKLFF | TGTGCCAGCAGTGAATTGCAGGGAAGAAAACTGTTTTTT
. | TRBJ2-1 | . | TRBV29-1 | CSVGQRDNEQFF | TGCAGCGTTGGACAGCGAGACAATGAGCAGTTCTTC
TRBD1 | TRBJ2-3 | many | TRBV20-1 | CSARDPRGLSDTQYF | TGCAGTGCTAGAGATCCCAGGGGGCTGTCAGATACGCAGTATTTT
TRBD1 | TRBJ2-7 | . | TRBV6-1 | CASRQAGGASYEQYF | TGTGCCAGCAGACAAGCAGGGGGCGCCTCCTACGAGCAGTACTTC
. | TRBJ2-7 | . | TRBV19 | CASSMVVEPYEQYF | TGTGCCAGTAGTATGGTAGTTGAGCCCTACGAGCAGTACTTC
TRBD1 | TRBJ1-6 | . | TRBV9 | CASSVETGGLSPLHF | TGTGCCAGCAGCGTCGAGACAGGGGGCCTTTCACCCCTCCACTTT
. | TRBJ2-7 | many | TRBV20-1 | CSARRGAYEQYF | TGCAGTGCTAGGCGCGGAGCCTACGAGCAGTACTTC
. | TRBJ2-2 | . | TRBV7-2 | CASSLVRAGELFF | TGTGCCAGCAGCTTAGTGCGCGCCGGGGAGCTGTTTTTT